This TCR beta chain was profiled in a study of response to subunit inactivated influenza vaccine. The ends were cut back, 3 bases at V and 0 bases at J, with 3 bases in the middle. CDR3 length equals 14 residues. Per germline, CDR1 LNHNV and CDR2 YYDKDF (reference sequence). There are a few counts of this clonotype. TCRdb analysed the RT-PCR reads with MiXCR anew, one entry per CDR3 protein. The sample yields roughly 700,000 distinct CDR3 sequences, about 15% seen once. The TCR sequence derives from a man aged 50-60 years who received an inactivated influenza vaccine. Sequences were derived from PBMCs from blood, sampled roughly 12 days after vaccination. The chain recombines TRBV15 with TRBJ2-6; D ambiguous. As DNA, the CDR3 is TGTGCCACCAGCAGGAGCTCTGGGGCCAACGTCCTGACTTTC. This codes for CATSRSSGANVLTF.